This T cell receptor (beta chain) was sequenced in a study of CD8 T cells in Susac syndrome. TEMRA cells were enriched by FACS, and CD4+ and CD8+ T cells were negatively isolated. The CDR3 is 15 amino acids. CDR1 is MNHNY and CDR2 is SVGAGI in the germline V gene (reference sequence). Trimming cost V 0 bases and J 8 bases; bases outside gene matches: 5. cDNA came from approximately 0.5 to 1 ug RNA primed by random hexamers. MiXCR was run by TCRdb on the immunoSEQ multiplex PCR reads, yielding one entry per CDR3 protein. The table lists about 290,000 distinct CDR3 sequences, about nine tenths of them singletons.

The sequence derives from a human donor with multiple sclerosis. Input material: CD8+ T cells from PBMCs. This chain links TRBV6-6 with TRBJ2-1; 9 bases map to TRBD2. The CDR3: CASSYSSGSGYEQFF. The CDR3 DNA is TGTGCCAGCAGTTACTCTAGCGGGAGCGGGTATGAGCAGTTCTTC.